This T cell receptor beta chain was documented in a study of cytotoxic CD8 clonotypes in ibrutinib-treated CLL. Trimming stripped 5 bases from V and 1 base from J, with 17 bases between. Germline-derived CDR1 and CDR2 are SEHNR and FQNEAQ (reference sequence). The CDR3 is 16 residues long. Assay: immunoSEQ multiplex PCR; the TCRdb copy retains only in-frame clones and omits some. The table shows about 15,000 clones, with 52% occurring only once. Specimen: PBMCs, collected at a 24-month disease-progression time point, from a patient treated with ibrutinib. This clonotype originated in a human donor with chronic lymphocytic leukemia. The rearrangement joins TRBV7-9 to TRBJ2-5; D is uncertain. In DNA form, the CDR3 reads TGTGCCAGCAGCCTAACCCGCACAAGGAGCCAAGAGACCCAGTACTTC. The encoded protein is CASSLTRTRSQETQYF.